These T cell receptor beta chains were read from a single sample in a study of shared clonotypes between healthy human individuals. Libraries were prepared by immunoSEQ multiplex PCR; TCRdb keeps only in-frame clonotypes and omits some of them. The sample includes about 2 million clones, less than 95% of them seen just once. The specimen sequenced was naive CD8+ T cells sorted from blood. These receptors originate from a man younger than 35 in good health. CDR3s include the opening cysteine and the closing phenylalanine or tryptophan. A D gene is named only where the DNA matches it firmly. Rows may omit the clone size; those that give it use once, few, many or a size class.

-,12,-,TRBJ1-2,TRBV19,CATAGEGAGYTF,TGTGCCACCGCAGGGGAAGGGGCTGGCTACACCTTC
-,14,-,TRBJ2-2,TRBV4-1,CASSQDEGTGELFF,TGCGCCAGCAGCCAAGATGAGGGGACCGGGGAGCTGTTTTTT
-,13,TRBD1,TRBJ2-7,TRBV9,CASSTGQGNEQYF,TGTGCCAGCAGCACTGGACAGGGGAACGAGCAGTACTTC
-,14,TRBD1,TRBJ2-1,TRBV5-6,CASSGRDREHEQFF,TGTGCCAGCAGCGGCCGGGACAGGGAACATGAGCAGTTCTTC
-,16,TRBD1,TRBJ1-2,TRBV2,CASSENGRGSNYGYTF,TGTGCCAGCAGTGAAAATGGCAGGGGGTCTAACTATGGCTACACCTTC
-,12,-,TRBJ2-5,TRBV7-9,CASTGSRETQYF,TGTGCCAGCACTGGCAGTCGGGAGACCCAGTACTTC
-,13,-,TRBJ1-4,TRBV13,CASSWASDEKLFF,TGTGCCAGCAGCTGGGCGTCGGATGAAAAACTGTTTTTT
-,17,TRBD2,TRBJ2-2,TRBV7-6,CASSLTGTSGRFGELFF,TGTGCCAGCAGTCTTACCGGGACTAGCGGGAGGTTCGGGGAGCTGTTTTTT
once,14,-,TRBJ2-2,TRBV27,CASSYGGGTGELFF,TGTGCCAGCAGTTATGGGGGAGGAACCGGGGAGCTGTTTTTT
-,13,-,TRBJ2-7,TRBV15,CATSRDLGYEQYF,TGTGCCACCAGCAGGGACTTGGGCTACGAGCAGTACTTC
-,13,-,TRBJ2-7,TRBV27,CASIGWSPYEQYF,TGTGCCAGCATTGGGTGGTCCCCCTACGAGCAGTACTTC
-,14,-,TRBJ2-1,TRBV4-1,CASSLEGSFDEQFF,TGCGCCAGCAGCCTTGAGGGGTCCTTCGATGAGCAGTTCTTC
-,14,-,TRBJ2-5,TRBV7-6,CASSFHTAEETQYF,TGTGCCAGCAGCTTCCATACAGCAGAAGAGACCCAGTACTTC
-,14,-,TRBJ2-7,TRBV7-8,CASSSPGSSYEQYF,TGTGCCAGCAGCAGTCCAGGGAGCTCCTACGAGCAGTACTTC
-,14,TRBD1,TRBJ2-2,TRBV5-6,CASSPGQYTGELFF,TGTGCCAGCAGCCCGGGACAGTACACCGGGGAGCTGTTTTTT
-,14,-,TRBJ1-4,TRBV28,CASSGYTTNEKLFF,TGTGCCAGCAGTGGTTATACAACTAATGAAAAACTGTTTTTT
-,14,-,TRBJ2-7,TRBV7-9,CASSLGSGIDEQYF,TGTGCCAGCAGCTTAGGTTCAGGGATAGACGAGCAGTACTTC
-,14,TRBD1,TRBJ1-2,TRBV28,CASSSTGGSYGYTF,TGTGCCAGCAGCTCGACAGGGGGATCGTATGGCTACACCTTC
-,12,-,TRBJ2-5,TRBV30,CAWSSGPGEQYF,TGTGCCTGGAGTTCGGGCCCTGGAGAGCAGTACTTC
-,16,TRBD1,TRBJ2-7,TRBV5-1,CASSWSATGDSYEQYF,TGCGCCAGCAGCTGGTCGGCCACAGGGGACTCCTACGAGCAGTACTTC
once,13,TRBD1,TRBJ2-7,TRBV30,CAWIPTGRYEQYF,TGTGCCTGGATCCCGACAGGGCGGTACGAGCAGTACTTC
-,11,TRBD2,TRBJ2-1,TRBV28,CASRAGVEQFF,TGTGCCAGCAGGGCGGGAGTTGAGCAGTTCTTC
-,15,-,TRBJ2-3,TRBV5-6,CASSLVGSLTDTQYF,TGTGCCAGCAGCTTGGTCGGCAGTTTAACGGATACGCAGTATTTT
-,14,-,TRBJ2-7,TRBV11-2,CASSLAGNSYEQYF,TGTGCCAGCAGCTTAGCGGGAAATTCCTACGAGCAGTACTTC
-,12,-,TRBJ1-1,TRBV29-1,CSVGGGGTEAFF,TGCAGCGTCGGTGGGGGTGGCACTGAAGCTTTCTTT
-,15,TRBD1,TRBJ2-7,TRBV28,CASSFRGYSSYEQYF,TGTGCCAGCAGTTTCAGGGGGTATAGCTCCTACGAGCAGTACTTC
once,18,-,TRBJ2-6,TRBV7-9,CASSSPPSTASGANVLTF,TGTGCCAGCAGCTCACCGCCTTCGACGGCCTCTGGGGCCAACGTCCTGACTTTC
-,15,TRBD1,TRBJ2-1,TRBV4-3,CASSQATGVIYEQFF,TGCGCCAGCAGCCAAGCAACAGGGGTGATTTATGAGCAGTTCTTC
-,15,TRBD1,TRBJ2-3,TRBV10-3,CAISDSGQDTDTQYF,TGTGCCATCAGTGATTCGGGACAGGACACAGATACGCAGTATTTT
-,14,-,TRBJ1-1,TRBV11-2,CASSSDSSDTEAFF,TGTGCCAGCAGCTCGGACAGTAGTGACACTGAAGCTTTCTTT
-,13,-,TRBJ2-7,TRBV9,CASSPLQGHEQYF,TGTGCCAGCAGCCCACTACAGGGCCACGAGCAGTACTTC
-,13,-,TRBJ2-1,TRBV30,CAWSSSGHNEQFF,TGTGCCTGGAGTTCAAGCGGGCACAATGAGCAGTTCTTC
-,16,TRBD1,TRBJ2-3,TRBV6-1,CASSGLTGGRGDTQYF,TGTGCCAGCAGTGGGTTGACAGGGGGCAGAGGAGATACGCAGTATTTT
-,15,TRBD1,TRBJ2-7,TRBV5-4,CASSLGQGATYEQYF,TGTGCCAGCAGCTTGGGACAGGGGGCTACCTACGAGCAGTACTTC
-,15,-,TRBJ2-2,TRBV4-1,CASSGMGGARGELFF,TGCGCCAGCAGCGGCATGGGGGGGGCAAGAGGGGAGCTGTTTTTT
-,18,TRBD1,TRBJ2-2,TRBV27,CASSLGDRAIGDTGELFF,TGTGCCAGCAGTTTGGGGGACAGGGCAATCGGGGACACCGGGGAGCTGTTTTTT
-,14,-,TRBJ2-7,TRBV6-5,CASSYSLSGAEQYF,TGTGCCAGCAGTTACTCGTTGTCGGGGGCCGAGCAGTACTTC
-,15,-,TRBJ1-2,TRBV6-5,CASLNPRGLASGYTF,TGTGCCAGCCTCAACCCAAGGGGCCTGGCCAGTGGCTACACCTTC
-,13,TRBD1,TRBJ1-6,TRBV7-8,CASRETGGSPLHF,TGTGCCAGCAGGGAGACAGGGGGTTCACCCCTCCACTTT
-,16,TRBD2,TRBJ2-5,TRBV14,CASSQSGLAAQETQYF,TGTGCCAGCAGCCAGTCGGGACTAGCGGCCCAAGAGACCCAGTACTTC
-,14,-,TRBJ1-2,TRBV6-6,CASSYRGANYGYTF,TGTGCCAGCAGTTACCGGGGGGCAAATTATGGCTACACCTTC
-,15,-,TRBJ2-7,TRBV7-2,CASSLEASISYEQYF,TGTGCCAGCAGCTTAGAAGCATCTATTTCCTACGAGCAGTACTTC
-,17,TRBD1,TRBJ1-2,TRBV11-2,CASSLDRPGQVNYGYTF,TGTGCCAGCAGCCTAGACCGCCCGGGACAGGTCAACTATGGCTACACCTTC
-,16,TRBD2,TRBJ2-5,TRBV18,CASSTGLAGAPRDQYF,TGTGCCAGCTCCACAGGACTAGCGGGGGCCCCTAGAGACCAGTACTTC
-,15,-,TRBJ2-2,TRBV13,CASSLSRDNTGELFF,TGTGCCAGCAGCTTAAGCCGAGATAACACCGGGGAGCTGTTTTTT
-,14,-,TRBJ1-2,TRBV6-5,CASSYSIGYYGYTF,TGTGCCAGCAGTTACTCGATAGGTTACTATGGCTACACCTTC
-,15,TRBD1,TRBJ2-3,TRBV7-3,CASSLTTGDGDTQYF,TGTGCCAGCAGCTTAACGACAGGGGACGGAGATACGCAGTATTTT
-,18,-,TRBJ2-2,TRBV2,CASSEVGWGPANTGELFF,TGTGCCAGCAGTGAAGTCGGGTGGGGGCCAGCCAACACCGGGGAGCTGTTTTTT
-,14,TRBD1,TRBJ1-1,TRBV6-1,CASSEAGTGTEAFF,TGTGCCAGCAGTGAAGCGGGGACAGGGACTGAAGCTTTCTTT